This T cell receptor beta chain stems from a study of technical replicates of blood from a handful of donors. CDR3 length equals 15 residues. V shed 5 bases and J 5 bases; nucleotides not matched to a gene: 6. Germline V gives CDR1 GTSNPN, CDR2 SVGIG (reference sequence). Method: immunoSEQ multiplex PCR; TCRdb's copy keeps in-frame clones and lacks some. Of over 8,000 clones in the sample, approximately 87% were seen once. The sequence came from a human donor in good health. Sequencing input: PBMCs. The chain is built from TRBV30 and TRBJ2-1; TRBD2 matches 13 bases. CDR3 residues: CAWAGTSGDNNEQFF. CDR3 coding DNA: TGTGCCTGGGCGGGGACTAGCGGGGACAACAATGAGCAGTTCTTC.